This entry describes one TCR beta chain. V shed 4 bases, J shed 4 bases, and the junction held 3 bases outside the gene matches. CDR1 and CDR2 (germline): SGHRS, YFSETQ. This CDR3 has 16 amino acids. Per the original data handling: Counts of nucleated cells, estimated from reference gene primer amplification, were obtained. The assay was immunoSEQ multiplex PCR, and TCRdb's table has in-frame clones only and misses some. V and J calls and clone size are given by that table; D and trimming were obtained from the DNA. This sample has about 190,000 clones, with about four fifths found just once. The data were taken from a study of blood T cell repertoires in COVID-19. Study-wide background: Acute-phase and convalescent COVID-19 samples originated in the United States, Italy and Spain.

The chain employs TRBV5-1 and TRBJ2-1, with 15 nucleotides matching TRBD2. Sequencing input: peripheral blood. The TCR originated in a man aged 55 to 70 with acute or convalescent COVID-19. The CDR3 here is CASSRTSGGVYNEQFF. The CDR3 DNA reads TGCGCCAGCAGCAGGACTAGCGGGGGGGTTTACAATGAGCAGTTCTTC. Complete variable domain (other parts from reference TRBV5-1 and TRBJ2-1): KAGVTQTPRYLIKTRGQQVTLSCSPISGHRSVSWYQQTPGQGLQFLFEYFSETQRNKGNFPGRFSGRQFSNSRSEMNVSTLELGDSALYLCASSRTSGGVYNEQFFGPGTRLTVL.